This T cell receptor (beta chain) was captured in a study of CD8 T cells in Susac syndrome. This clonotype appeared once. Its antigen is as yet unknown. The study's findings and limits: An acknowledgment was made by the study that its TCR sequencing and HLA analysis involved relatively few individuals.

Sequencing targeted TCR beta in blood CD8+ and CD4+ T cells. With random hexamers, about 0.45 to 1 ug RNA was reverse transcribed. Multiplex immunoSEQ PCR targeted 54 Vbeta and 13 Jbeta TCR beta segments. TCRdb reanalysed the immunoSEQ multiplex PCR reads using MiXCR and keeps one entry per CDR3 protein. Here the sample spans a few hundred thousand distinct CDR3 sequences, about 92% being singletons. Sequencing used CD4+ T cells from PBMCs. The clonotype was recovered from a human donor with multiple sclerosis.

In nucleotides, the CDR3 is TGTGCCAGCAACGCATTGACAGGGCTATTAGGCGGGGAGCTGTTTTTT. As protein: CASNALTGLLGGELFF. The chain has TRBV12-3 or TRBV12-4 and TRBJ2-2, with 7 bases aligning to TRBD1. Trimming took 7 bases from V and 7 from J; bases not matched to a gene: 15. This CDR3 contains 16 residues.